Given below is one T cell receptor beta chain in context. Its antigen remains unidentified. The data were obtained in a study of Ad26.COV2.S vaccination and SARS-CoV-2 variants. Study-wide results and caveats: CD8+ and CD4+ T cells specific for spike reportedly responded with substantial breadth after vaccination. Vaccinated and placebo-treated recipients had similar non-spike TCR breadth. Analytic work on TCR breadth and depth might have understated the full extent of total T cell responses.

The CDR3 has 13 amino acids. The V end lost 0 bases, the J end lost 3 bases, and 5 bases lay between the germline ends. The method was immunoSEQ multiplex PCR; TCRdb's version includes in-frame clones alone and lacks a portion of them. The data contain approximately 420,000 clones, around 89% of them singletons. The sample's treatment: some 20 received Ad26.COV2.S at low or high dose, single or two shots; several received placebo; per-sample allocation not given. Samples analyzed were those drawn on day 63 after the first vaccine or placebo injection. An Ad26 vector expressing Wuhan-strain SARS-CoV-2 spike served as the vaccine.

The specimen was peripheral blood, collected in a trial of Ad26.COV2.S vaccine versus placebo. The sequence was collected from a person between 18 and 59 years old who received the Ad26.COV2.S COVID-19 vaccine or a placebo. This rearrangement joins TRBV12-3 or TRBV12-4 to TRBJ2-5; D is uncertain. CDR3 sequence: CASSLAHKETQYF. CDR3 sequence (DNA): TGTGCCAGCAGTTTAGCCCATAAAGAGACCCAGTACTTC.